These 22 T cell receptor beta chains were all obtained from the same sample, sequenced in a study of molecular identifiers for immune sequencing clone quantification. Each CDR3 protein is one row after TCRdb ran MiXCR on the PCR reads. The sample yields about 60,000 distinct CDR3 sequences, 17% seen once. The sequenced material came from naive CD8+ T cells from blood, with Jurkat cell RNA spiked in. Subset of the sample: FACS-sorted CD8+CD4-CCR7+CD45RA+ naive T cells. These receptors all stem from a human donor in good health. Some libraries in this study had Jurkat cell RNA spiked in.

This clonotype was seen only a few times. The CDR3 loop is CASGLVHTDTQYF. DNA for the CDR3: TGTGCTAGTGGTTTGGTTCACACAGATACGCAGTATTTT. The V gene is TRBV12-5, the J gene TRBJ2-3; D is uncertain. Germline lookup yields CDR1 LGHNT and CDR2 FRNRAP. Trimming took off 0 bases at V and 2 bases at J, with 3 bases between the two ends. CDR3 length equals 13 residues. Filled out from reference TRBV12-5 and TRBJ2-3, the complete variable domain reads DARVTQTPRHKVTEMGQEVTMRCQPILGHNTVFWYRQTMMQGLELLAYFRNRAPLDDSGMPKDRFSAEMPDATLATLKIQPSEPRDSAVYFCASGLVHTDTQYFGPGTRLTVL.

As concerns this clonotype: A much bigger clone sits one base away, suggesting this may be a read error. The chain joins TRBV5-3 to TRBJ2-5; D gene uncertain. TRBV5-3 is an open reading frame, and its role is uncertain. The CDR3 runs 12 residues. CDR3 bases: TGTGCCAGCAGCTTGGTGACAGAGACCCAGTACTTC. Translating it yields CASSLVTETQYF.

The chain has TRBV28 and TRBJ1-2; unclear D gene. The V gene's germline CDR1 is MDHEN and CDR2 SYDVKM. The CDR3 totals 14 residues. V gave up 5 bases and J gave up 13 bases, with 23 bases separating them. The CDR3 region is CASSNPTLNYGGTF. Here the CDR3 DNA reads TGTGCCAGCAGTAACCCGACTCTTAACTATGGCGGCACCTTC.

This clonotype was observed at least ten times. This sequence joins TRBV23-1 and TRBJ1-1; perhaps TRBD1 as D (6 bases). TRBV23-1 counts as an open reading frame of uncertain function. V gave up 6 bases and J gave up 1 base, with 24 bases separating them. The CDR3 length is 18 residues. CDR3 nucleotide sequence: TGCGCCAGCAGCACCCCCGGGACACTTCTTGGGCAGAACACTGAAGCTTTCTTT. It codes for CASSTPGTLLGQNTEAFF.

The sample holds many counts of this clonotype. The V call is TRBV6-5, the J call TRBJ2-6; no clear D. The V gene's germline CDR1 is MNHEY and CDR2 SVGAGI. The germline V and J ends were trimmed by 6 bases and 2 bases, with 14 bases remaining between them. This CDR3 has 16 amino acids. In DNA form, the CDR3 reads TGTGCCAGCAGGTCGCCCTTTTTGGCTGGGGCCAACGTCCTGACTTTC. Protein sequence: CASRSPFLAGANVLTF.

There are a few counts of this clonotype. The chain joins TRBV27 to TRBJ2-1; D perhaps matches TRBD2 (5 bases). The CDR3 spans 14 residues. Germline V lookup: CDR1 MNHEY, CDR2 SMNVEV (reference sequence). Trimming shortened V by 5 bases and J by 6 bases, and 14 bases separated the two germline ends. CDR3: CASSLDEGVNEQFF. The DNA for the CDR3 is TGTGCCAGCAGTCTTGACGAGGGAGTCAATGAGCAGTTCTTC.

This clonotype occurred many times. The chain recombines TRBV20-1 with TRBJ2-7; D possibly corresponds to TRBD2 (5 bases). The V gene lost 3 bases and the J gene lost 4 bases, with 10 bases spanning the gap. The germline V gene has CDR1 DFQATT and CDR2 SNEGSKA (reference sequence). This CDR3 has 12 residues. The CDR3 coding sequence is TGCAGTGCTAGGGGAGCTCGGTACGAGCAGTACTTC. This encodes CSARGARYEQYF.

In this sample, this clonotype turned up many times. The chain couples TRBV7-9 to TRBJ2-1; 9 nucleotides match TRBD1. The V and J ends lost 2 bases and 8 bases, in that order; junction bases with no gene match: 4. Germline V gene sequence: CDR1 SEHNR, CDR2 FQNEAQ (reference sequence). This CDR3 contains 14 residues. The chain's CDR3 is CASSLYRGPDEQFF. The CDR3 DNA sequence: TGTGCCAGCAGCTTATACAGGGGGCCGGATGAGCAGTTCTTC.

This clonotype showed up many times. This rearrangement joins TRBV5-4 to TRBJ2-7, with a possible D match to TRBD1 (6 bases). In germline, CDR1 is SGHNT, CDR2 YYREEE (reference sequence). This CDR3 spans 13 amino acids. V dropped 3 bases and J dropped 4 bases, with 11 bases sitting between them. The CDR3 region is CASSWDTVYEQYF. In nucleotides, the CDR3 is TGTGCCAGCAGCTGGGACACGGTATACGAGCAGTACTTC.

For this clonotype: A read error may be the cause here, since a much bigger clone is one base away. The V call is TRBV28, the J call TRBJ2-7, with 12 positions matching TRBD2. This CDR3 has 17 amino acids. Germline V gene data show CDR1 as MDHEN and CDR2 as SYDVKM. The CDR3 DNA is TGTGCCGGCAGTTTACTAGTGCCTAGCGGGAGGGCGGGCGAGCAGTACTTC. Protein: CAGSLLVPSGRAGEQYF.

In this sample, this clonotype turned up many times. CDR3 in amino acids: CASSMSSGSHEQYF. CDR3 bases: TGTGCCAGTAGTATGTCTAGCGGGAGCCACGAGCAGTACTTC. V and J are TRBV19 and TRBJ2-7; 10 bases fit TRBD2. This CDR3 is built from 14 residues. V shed 3 bases, J shed 5 bases, and the junction held 4 bases outside the gene matches. In germline, CDR1 is LNHDA, CDR2 SQIVND (reference sequence).

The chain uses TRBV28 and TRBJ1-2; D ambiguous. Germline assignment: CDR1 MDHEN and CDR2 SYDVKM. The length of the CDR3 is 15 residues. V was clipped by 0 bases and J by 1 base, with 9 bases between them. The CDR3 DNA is TGTGCCAGCAGTTTATGGGCAGAAAATAACTATGGCTACACCTTC. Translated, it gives CASSLWAENNYGYTF.

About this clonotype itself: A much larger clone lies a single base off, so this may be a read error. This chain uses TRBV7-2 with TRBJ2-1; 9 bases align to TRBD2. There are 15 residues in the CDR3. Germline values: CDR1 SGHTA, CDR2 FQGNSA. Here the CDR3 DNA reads TGTGCCTGCAGCTTCAGACTAGCGGAGTACAATGAGCAGTTCTTC. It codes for CACSFRLAEYNEQFF.

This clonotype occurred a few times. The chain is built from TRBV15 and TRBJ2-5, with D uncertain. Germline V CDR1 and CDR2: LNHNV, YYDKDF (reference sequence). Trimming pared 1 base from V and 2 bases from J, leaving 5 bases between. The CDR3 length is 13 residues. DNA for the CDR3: TGTGCCACCAGCAGAGTCCCACAAGAGACCCAGTACTTC. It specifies CATSRVPQETQYF.

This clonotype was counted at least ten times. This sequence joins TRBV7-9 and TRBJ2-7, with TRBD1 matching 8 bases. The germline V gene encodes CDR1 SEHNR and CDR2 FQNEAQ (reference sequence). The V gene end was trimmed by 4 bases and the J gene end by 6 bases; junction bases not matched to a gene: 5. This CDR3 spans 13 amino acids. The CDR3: CASSSRTGIEQYF. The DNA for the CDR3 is TGTGCCAGCAGCTCCAGGACAGGGATCGAGCAGTACTTC.

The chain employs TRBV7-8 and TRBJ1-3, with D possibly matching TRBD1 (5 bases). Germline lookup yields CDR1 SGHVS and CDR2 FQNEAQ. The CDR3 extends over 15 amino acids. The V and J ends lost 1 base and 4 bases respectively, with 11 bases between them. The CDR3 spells CASSLEGMPGNTIYF. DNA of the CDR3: TGTGCCAGCAGCTTAGAGGGGATGCCCGGAAACACCATATATTTT.

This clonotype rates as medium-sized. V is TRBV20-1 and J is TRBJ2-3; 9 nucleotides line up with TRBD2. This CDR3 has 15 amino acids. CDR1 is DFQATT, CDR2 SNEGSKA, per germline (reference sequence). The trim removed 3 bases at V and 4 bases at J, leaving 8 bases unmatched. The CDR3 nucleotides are TGCAGTGCTAGTTCGATCGGGACTAGCCCAGATACGCAGTATTTT. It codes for CSASSIGTSPDTQYF.

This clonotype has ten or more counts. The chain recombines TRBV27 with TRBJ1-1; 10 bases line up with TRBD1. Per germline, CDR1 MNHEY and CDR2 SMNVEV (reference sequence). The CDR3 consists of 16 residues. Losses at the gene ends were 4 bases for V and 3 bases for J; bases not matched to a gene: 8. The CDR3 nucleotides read TGTGCCAGCAGTTCGACAGGGGGCATGCCGGACACTGAAGCTTTCTTT. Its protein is CASSSTGGMPDTEAFF.

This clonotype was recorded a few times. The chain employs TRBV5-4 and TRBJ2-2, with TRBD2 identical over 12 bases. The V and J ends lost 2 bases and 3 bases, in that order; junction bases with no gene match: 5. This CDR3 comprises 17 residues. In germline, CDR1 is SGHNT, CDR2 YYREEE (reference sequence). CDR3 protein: CASSFRTSGIYTGELFF. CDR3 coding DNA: TGTGCCAGCAGCTTTCGGACTAGCGGGATCTACACCGGGGAGCTGTTTTTT.

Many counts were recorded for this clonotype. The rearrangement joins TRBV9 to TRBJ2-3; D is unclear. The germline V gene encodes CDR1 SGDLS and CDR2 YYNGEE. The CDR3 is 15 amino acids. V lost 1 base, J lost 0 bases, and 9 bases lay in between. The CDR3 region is CASSVSGSSTDTQYF. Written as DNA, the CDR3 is TGTGCCAGCAGCGTATCTGGATCTAGCACAGATACGCAGTATTTT.

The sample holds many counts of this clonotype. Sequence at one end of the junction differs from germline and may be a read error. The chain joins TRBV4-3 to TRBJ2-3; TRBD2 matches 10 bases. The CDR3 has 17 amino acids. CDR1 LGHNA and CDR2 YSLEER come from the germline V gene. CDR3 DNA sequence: TGCGCCAGCAGCCAAGATCTAGCGGGAGTAGGGGCAGATACGCAGTTTTTT. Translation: CASSQDLAGVGADTQFF.

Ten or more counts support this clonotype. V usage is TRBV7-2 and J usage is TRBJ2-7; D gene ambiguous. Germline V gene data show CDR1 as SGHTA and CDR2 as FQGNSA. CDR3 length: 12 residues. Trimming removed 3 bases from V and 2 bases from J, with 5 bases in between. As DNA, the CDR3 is TGTGCCAGCAGCTTTCGGCCCTACGAGCAGTACTTC. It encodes CASSFRPYEQYF.